Listed below are T cell receptor beta chains from one sample, sequenced in a study of cytomegalovirus exposure and HLA in healthy donors. Using immunoSEQ multiplex PCR, the repertoire was profiled, and TCRdb retains in-frame clones only, with some absent. The sample yields 88,000 or so clones, approximately 67% seen once. The sample comprised PBMCs. The receptors shown here come from a male donor in good health and CMV-seropositive. The CDR3 runs from the conserved cysteine through the conserved F or W. The D gene is left open where the match is weak. A clone size is listed for some rows: how often the clone was seen (once, few, many), or a class if it is expanded.

CDR3	DNA	J	D	V	length	size
CASSFSSGTGELFF	TGTGCCAGCAGCTTTTCTAGCGGCACCGGGGAGCTGTTTTTT	TRBJ2-2	TRBD2	TRBV7-2	14	.
CASSLSGSGGAGDTQYF	TGTGCCAGCAGCTTGTCGGGTAGCGGGGGCGCCGGGGATACGCAGTATTTT	TRBJ2-3	TRBD2	TRBV7-3	17	.
CVSSVRDYGTDTQYF	TGTGTCAGCAGCGTTCGGGACTACGGCACAGATACGCAGTATTTT	TRBJ2-3	TRBD2	TRBV9	15	.
CASSVAGVDTEAFF	TGTGCCAGCAGTGTAGCGGGGGTGGATACTGAAGCTTTCTTT	TRBJ1-1	.	TRBV9	14	.
CASSLTLARIPSGNTIYF	TGTGCCAGCAGCCTTACCTTGGCCAGGATCCCCTCTGGAAACACCATATATTTT	TRBJ1-3	.	TRBV11-2	18	.
CASSVTGGARQGRTGELFF	TGTGCCAGCAGTGTAACGGGGGGGGCTCGGCAAGGACGCACCGGGGAGCTGTTTTTT	TRBJ2-2	TRBD2	TRBV2	19	.
CATSRDPGANQPQHF	TGTGCCACCAGCAGAGACCCAGGGGCGAATCAGCCCCAGCATTTT	TRBJ1-5	.	TRBV15	15	few
CASSSGGLPDTQYF	TGTGCCAGCTCTTCGGGAGGCCTGCCAGATACGCAGTATTTT	TRBJ2-3	TRBD2	TRBV18	14	.
CASSLDGTGSQDGYTF	TGTGCCAGCAGCTTAGACGGGACAGGGTCTCAAGACGGCTACACCTTC	TRBJ1-2	TRBD1	TRBV7-9	16	.
CASSPMGQGYEQYF	TGTGCCAGCTCACCAATGGGACAGGGCTACGAGCAGTACTTC	TRBJ2-7	TRBD1	TRBV18	14	.
CASRGDTEAFF	TGTGCCAGCCGGGGGGACACTGAAGCTTTCTTT	TRBJ1-1	.	TRBV28	11	.
CASSTAGASTDTQYF	TGCGCCAGCAGCACAGCGGGGGCCAGCACAGATACGCAGTATTTT	TRBJ2-3	TRBD2	TRBV5-1	15	.
CASSSRDSPSYDEQYF	TGTGCCAGCAGTTCCCGGGACTCCCCTAGTTATGACGAGCAGTACTTC	TRBJ2-7	.	TRBV27	16	once
CASSNRVQETQYF	TGTGCCAGCAGTAACAGGGTACAAGAGACCCAGTACTTC	TRBJ2-5	.	TRBV2	13	.
CAWGRGLNTEAFF	TGTGCCTGGGGCAGGGGGCTGAACACTGAAGCTTTCTTT	TRBJ1-1	TRBD1	TRBV30	13	.
CASSLGWGNYEQYF	TGTGCTAGCAGCTTAGGATGGGGCAACTACGAGCAGTACTTC	TRBJ2-7	.	TRBV7-7	14	few
CASSGLAADTQYF	TGTGCCAGCAGCGGACTAGCGGCAGATACGCAGTATTTT	TRBJ2-3	TRBD2	TRBV14	13	.
CASSSEGGEEKLFF	TGTGCCAGCAGCTCGGAGGGGGGGGAAGAAAAACTGTTTTTT	TRBJ1-4	.	TRBV5-5	14	.
CASSSTSGDYEQYF	TGTGCCAGCAGTTCGACTAGCGGGGATTACGAGCAGTACTTC	TRBJ2-7	TRBD2	TRBV6-6	14	.
CASSYSSGASCTIYF	TGTGCCAGCAGTTACTCGAGTGGTGCTTCGTGCACCATATATTTT	TRBJ1-3	.	TRBV6-5	15	few
CASIGVITWPFEAFF	TGTGCCAGCATAGGAGTGATTACTTGGCCTTTTGAAGCTTTCTTT	TRBJ1-1	.	TRBV28	15	.
CASSLGGLAGPYEQYF	TGTGCCAGCAGCTTGGGCGGACTAGCAGGGCCCTACGAGCAGTACTTC	TRBJ2-7	TRBD2	TRBV5-4	16	few
CASSEGQMNTEAFF	TGTGCCAGCAGTGAGGGACAGATGAACACTGAAGCTTTCTTT	TRBJ1-1	TRBD1	TRBV6-1	14	many
CASSPRVAGFFYRGPPFF	TGTGCCAGCAGTCCCCGGGTAGCGGGATTCTTTTATAGGGGCCCTCCCTTCTTC	TRBJ2-1	TRBD2	TRBV28	18	.
CASSSDSGYEQYF	TGTGCCAGCAGTTCAGACTCCGGCTACGAGCAGTACTTC	TRBJ2-7	.	TRBV6-5	13	.
CASRPDRGGTEAFF	TGTGCCAGCAGGCCTGACAGGGGCGGAACTGAAGCTTTCTTT	TRBJ1-1	TRBD1	TRBV7-6	14	few
CASSLIPTSGGATDTQYF	TGTGCCAGCAGCTTAATCCCGACTAGCGGGGGGGCAACAGATACGCAGTATTTT	TRBJ2-3	TRBD2	TRBV7-8	18	few
CSVPSGGSYNEQFF	TGCAGCGTTCCTAGCGGAGGCTCCTACAATGAGCAGTTCTTC	TRBJ2-1	TRBD2	TRBV29-1	14	.
CASSLSGGSNTEAFF	TGTGCCAGCAGTCTATCAGGGGGCAGTAACACTGAAGCTTTCTTT	TRBJ1-1	TRBD1	TRBV27	15	.
CATPAGGEGRGGYTF	TGTGCCACCCCTGCGGGGGGCGAGGGCCGGGGTGGCTACACCTTC	TRBJ1-2	.	TRBV2	15	.
CAISADKHNSPLHF	TGTGCCATCAGCGCGGACAAACATAATTCACCCCTCCACTTT	TRBJ1-6	.	TRBV10-3	14	.
CACSTGGPYEQYF	TGTGCCTGTTCAACAGGGGGCCCCTACGAGCAGTACTTC	TRBJ2-7	TRBD1	TRBV30	13	.
CASSMTARAPLHF	TGTGCCAGCAGCATGACAGCCAGGGCACCCCTCCACTTT	TRBJ1-6	.	TRBV7-2	13	few
CARSLKGDKGSYNEQFF	TGTGCCAGAAGCTTGAAAGGGGACAAGGGATCCTACAATGAGCAGTTCTTC	TRBJ2-1	.	TRBV5-3	17	few
CASRFPPRESTEAFF	TGTGCCAGCAGGTTCCCTCCCAGGGAAAGCACTGAAGCTTTCTTT	TRBJ1-1	.	TRBV28	15	.
CASSLGTIGGDWAFF	TGTGCCAGCAGCTTAGGCACAATAGGAGGGGACTGGGCTTTCTTT	TRBJ1-1	.	TRBV7-3	15	.
CAISDRDQGANTEAFF	TGTGCCATCAGTGATAGGGACCAGGGGGCGAACACTGAAGCTTTCTTT	TRBJ1-1	TRBD1	TRBV10-3	16	.
CASSPAYEQYF	TGCGCCAGCAGCCCTGCCTACGAGCAGTACTTC	TRBJ2-7	.	TRBV4-1	11	few
CATGGSVEKLFF	TGTGCCACAGGGGGCTCAGTTGAAAAACTGTTTTTT	TRBJ1-4	TRBD1	TRBV15	12	.
CARSPPGLAAEQYF	TGTGCCAGAAGCCCGCCGGGACTAGCTGCCGAGCAGTACTTC	TRBJ2-7	TRBD2	TRBV5-3	14	.
CASSRAGDSTDTQYF	TGCGCCAGCAGCCGAGCGGGAGATTCGACAGATACGCAGTATTTT	TRBJ2-3	TRBD2	TRBV4-3	15	once
CASSIGGSSSYNEQFF	TGTGCCAGTAGTATCGGAGGGTCGAGCTCCTACAATGAGCAGTTCTTC	TRBJ2-1	.	TRBV19	16	medium-sized
CASSVPGTENQPQHF	TGTGCCAGCAGCGTCCCCGGGACAGAGAATCAGCCCCAGCATTTT	TRBJ1-5	TRBD1	TRBV6-6	15	few
CASSFRGTGSPLHF	TGTGCCAGCAGTTTCAGGGGTACTGGATCACCCCTCCACTTT	TRBJ1-6	.	TRBV6-5	14	.
CASTPGQIGGYAAFF	TGTGCCAGCACTCCGGGACAGATTGGGGGATATGCCGCTTTCTTT	TRBJ1-1	TRBD1	TRBV2	15	.
CASGTRGARDQPQHF	TGTGCCAGCGGGACCAGGGGCGCCAGAGATCAGCCCCAGCATTTT	TRBJ1-5	.	TRBV7-2	15	.
CASSLAGGNEQFF	TGCGCCAGCAGCTTAGCGGGGGGGAATGAGCAGTTCTTC	TRBJ2-1	TRBD2	TRBV5-1	13	.
CASSSQGPGYEQYF	TGTGCCAGCAGTTCACAGGGCCCCGGCTACGAGCAGTACTTC	TRBJ2-7	.	TRBV27	14	.
CASSSFRGRNHYGYTF	TGTGCCAGCAGCTCCTTTCGGGGTCGAAATCACTATGGCTACACCTTC	TRBJ1-2	.	TRBV7-9	16	.
CASSLGSGDEQYF	TGTGCCAGCAGCTTAGGCTCCGGGGACGAGCAGTACTTC	TRBJ2-7	.	TRBV7-9	13	few
CASSPGTAPNYGYTF	TGTGCCAGCTCACCGGGGACAGCCCCTAACTATGGCTACACCTTC	TRBJ1-2	TRBD1	TRBV18	15	.
CASSFRDRAGELFF	TGTGCCAGCAGCTTCAGGGATAGGGCCGGGGAGCTGTTTTTT	TRBJ2-2	.	TRBV5-4	14	.
CASSWRAGDGYTF	TGTGCCAGCAGTTGGAGAGCAGGGGATGGCTACACCTTC	TRBJ1-2	.	TRBV27	13	.
CASSYELAGTDTQYF	TGTGCCAGCAGTTACGAACTAGCGGGGACGGATACGCAGTATTTT	TRBJ2-3	TRBD2	TRBV6-6	15	.